Shown below are 27 T cell receptor beta chains from a single sample sequenced in a study of shared clonotypes between healthy human individuals. This table comes from immunoSEQ multiplex PCR, and its TCRdb copy is limited to in-frame clones, with some not included. The data hold roughly 1.5 million clones, with 95% to 99% observed a single time. The sample taken for sequencing was naive CD4+ T cells sorted from blood. Regarding subset: CD45RA+ positively selected. Source of these receptors: a young man in good health.

Regarding this clone: The sample holds other DNA sequences that translate to the same CDR3. The chain combines TRBV28 with TRBJ2-2; TRBD2 agrees at 10 bases. V lost 3 bases and J lost 4; bases outside the gene matches: 5. Germline V gives CDR1 MDHEN, CDR2 SYDVKM. The CDR3 loop spans 16 amino acids. The CDR3 region is CASSFLAGVGTGELFF. The CDR3 region has the DNA TGTGCCAGCAGTTTCCTAGCGGGAGTCGGCACCGGGGAGCTGTTTTTT.

The rearrangement uses TRBV5-4 and TRBJ2-2; perhaps TRBD1 as D (6 bases). CDR1 is SGHNT and CDR2 is YYREEE in the germline V gene (reference sequence). The CDR3 runs 15 residues. V was shortened by 4 bases and J by 0 bases, with 10 bases between the two germline ends. In DNA, the CDR3 is TGTGCCAGCAGCAGGGGACACACGAACACCGGGGAGCTGTTTTTT. It codes for CASSRGHTNTGELFF.

The J gene is TRBJ2-1, the V gene TRBV2, with D unclear. The CDR3 totals 14 residues. Trimming took 6 bases from V and 4 from J, leaving 13 bases between them. Germline V gives CDR1 SNHLY, CDR2 FYNNEI. The DNA for the CDR3 is TGTGCCAGCAGCGAAAACGGGCAATACAATGAGCAGTTCTTC. Translation gives CASSENGQYNEQFF. Looking up the rest from reference TRBV2 and TRBJ2-1 gives the full variable domain: EPEVTQTPSHQVTQMGQEVILRCVPISNHLYFYWYRQILGQKVEFLVSFYNNEISEKSEIFDDQFSVERPDGSNFTLKIRSTKLEDSAMYFCASSENGQYNEQFFGPGTRLTVL.

This chain connects TRBV7-6 to TRBJ2-5; 16 nucleotides match TRBD2. The CDR3 has 18 amino acids. The V gene's germline CDR1 is SGHVS and CDR2 FNYEAQ. Trimming removed 5 bases from V and 2 bases from J; junction bases left unmatched: 8. The CDR3 bases are TGTGCCAGCAGCCTTCCGGGACTAGCGGGAGGGCCTCAAGAGACCCAGTACTTC. Protein product: CASSLPGLAGGPQETQYF.

J is TRBJ2-2 and V is TRBV6-5; possible D gene TRBD1, 5 bases. Trimming removed 3 bases at V and 2 bases at J, with 10 bases between. Germline CDR1 MNHEY, CDR2 SVGAGI. The CDR3 extends over 15 amino acids. CDR3 residues: CASSYETVNTGELFF. In DNA, the CDR3 is TGTGCCAGCAGTTATGAGACAGTCAACACCGGGGAGCTGTTTTTT.

The chain employs TRBV2 and TRBJ2-2; D remains ambiguous. Germline V CDR1 and CDR2: SNHLY, FYNNEI. V was clipped by 7 bases and J by 4 bases, with 13 bases between them. The CDR3 has 14 residues. CDR3 residues: CASIRTATTGELFF. The CDR3 bases are TGTGCCAGCATAAGGACCGCGACCACCGGGGAGCTGTTTTTT.

The chain joins TRBV5-1 to TRBJ2-3; no definite D call. The CDR3 extends over 16 amino acids. Germline CDR1 and CDR2: SGHRS and YFSETQ. The V and J ends lost 0 bases and 0 bases respectively, with 11 bases between them. In DNA form, the CDR3 reads TGCGCCAGCAGCTTGGATCTCAGGCAAAGCACAGATACGCAGTATTTT. It codes for CASSLDLRQSTDTQYF. Full variable domain (rest looked up from reference TRBV5-1 and TRBJ2-3): KAGVTQTPRYLIKTRGQQVTLSCSPISGHRSVSWYQQTPGQGLQFLFEYFSETQRNKGNFPGRFSGRQFSNSRSEMNVSTLELGDSALYLCASSLDLRQSTDTQYFGPGTRLTVL.

This rearrangement joins TRBV28 to TRBJ2-1; 8 positions match TRBD2. V shed 7 bases and J 0 bases; nucleotides not matched to a gene: 8. The germline gives CDR1 MDHEN, CDR2 SYDVKM. This CDR3 comprises 16 residues. The CDR3 region is CASNLVAGSSYNEQFF. Written as DNA, the CDR3 is TGTGCCAGCAATTTGGTAGCGGGAAGCTCCTACAATGAGCAGTTCTTC.

J is TRBJ1-6 and V is TRBV10-3, with a possible D match to TRBD1 (5 bases). The germline CDR1 and CDR2 sequences are ENHRY and SYGVKD. V lost 6 bases and J lost 5, with 11 bases in between. The CDR3 is 14 residues long. The CDR3 is CAISLTENNSPLHF. The DNA of the CDR3 is TGTGCCATCAGCCTGACAGAGAATAATTCACCCCTCCACTTT.

This clone has a single count. The chain uses TRBV19 and TRBJ1-5; the D is unclear. CDR1 and CDR2 (germline): LNHDA, SQIVND (reference sequence). V lost 4 bases to trimming and J lost 6 bases, with 13 bases between them. CDR3 size: 14 residues. The CDR3 here is CASSNPPLAQPQHF. CDR3 coding DNA: TGTGCCAGTAGTAACCCTCCTCTTGCTCAGCCCCAGCATTTT. The complete variable domain, with remaining parts taken from reference TRBV19 and TRBJ1-5, reads DGGITQSPKYLFRKEGQNVTLSCEQNLNHDAMYWYRQDPGQGLRLIYYSQIVNDFQKGDIAEGYSVSREKKESFPLTVTSAQKNPTAFYLCASSNPPLAQPQHFGDGTRLSIL.

This rearrangement joins TRBV5-1 to TRBJ2-1; 7 bases align to TRBD2. CDR1 and CDR2 from the germline V gene are SGHRS and YFSETQ. J lost 6 bases, V lost 3 bases, and 6 bases had no gene match. This CDR3 contains 14 residues. CDR3 in amino acids: CASSWREFSNEQFF. CDR3 in DNA: TGCGCCAGCAGCTGGCGGGAGTTCTCCAATGAGCAGTTCTTC.

V usage is TRBV7-2 and J usage is TRBJ2-1; 9 positions match TRBD2. Germline V gives CDR1 SGHTA, CDR2 FQGNSA. The CDR3 sequence is 13 residues long. Trimming removed 7 bases from V and 8 bases from J; junction bases left unmatched: 6. CDR3 bases: TGTGCCAGCAATAGCGGGAGTCAGTATGAGCAGTTCTTC. Protein sequence: CASNSGSQYEQFF.

V usage is TRBV5-5 and J usage is TRBJ1-1; D perhaps matches TRBD1 (6 bases). V was trimmed by 5 bases and J by 1 base, leaving 12 bases between them. Per the germline V gene, CDR1 is SGHKS and CDR2 is YYEKEE (reference sequence). The CDR3 is 14 residues long. The CDR3: CASSAPGANTEAFF. The DNA for the CDR3 is TGTGCCAGCAGTGCCCCGGGGGCGAACACTGAAGCTTTCTTT. Full variable domain (outside the CDR3, taken from reference TRBV5-5 and TRBJ1-1): DAGVTQSPTHLIKTRGQQVTLRCSPISGHKSVSWYQQVLGQGPQFIFQYYEKEERGRGNFPDRFSARQFPNYSSELNVNALLLGDSALYLCASSAPGANTEAFFGQGTRLTVV.

The genes are TRBV9 and TRBJ2-1; TRBD2 matches at 10 bases. V dropped 0 bases and J dropped 4; count of bases not matched to a gene: 10. CDR1 and CDR2 (germline): SGDLS, YYNGEE. The length of the CDR3 is 18 residues. The CDR3 bases are TGTGCCAGCAGCGTAGGGCCAGGGACTAGCGTTGGGTACAATGAGCAGTTCTTC. It translates to CASSVGPGTSVGYNEQFF.

V and J are TRBV18 and TRBJ2-3, with D possibly TRBD2 on 6 matching bases. The V gene lost 0 bases and the J gene lost 5 bases, with 15 bases spanning the gap. The germline V gene encodes CDR1 KGHSH and CDR2 LQKENI. This CDR3 is 16 amino acids long. The CDR3 DNA reads as TGTGCCAGCTCACCACCGTCAGCGGGCGGAATAGATACGCAGTATTTT. It is translated as CASSPPSAGGIDTQYF.

The V gene is TRBV7-2, the J gene TRBJ2-5; TRBD2 aligns across 7 bases. Losses at the gene ends were 0 bases for V and 4 bases for J; bases not matched to a gene: 14. In germline, CDR1 is SGHTA, CDR2 FQGNSA. This CDR3 has 18 residues. The CDR3 nucleotides are TGTGCCAGCAGCTTAGCGGGATCGGCGGGAGTTGCGCGAGAGACCCAGTACTTC. As protein: CASSLAGSAGVARETQYF.

This clone has a single count. V usage is TRBV28 and J usage is TRBJ1-2; D not certain. Between the trimmed V and J ends, which lost 5 bases and 4 bases, there was a span of 17 bases. This CDR3 has 15 residues. CDR1 MDHEN and CDR2 SYDVKM come from the germline V gene. The CDR3 DNA follows: TGTGCCAGCAGTCAAAGCCCCAAGGTGGGCTATGGCTACACCTTC. Protein sequence: CASSQSPKVGYGYTF.

DNA of the CDR3: TGTGCCAGCAGCCAAGATGTCGGGGCGAGCTCCTACGAGCAGTACTTC. It translates to CASSQDVGASSYEQYF. The gene calls are TRBV4-2 and TRBJ2-7, with D perhaps TRBD1 or TRBD2 (5 bases each). Germline CDR1 and CDR2: LGHNA and YNFKEQ. The CDR3 is made up of 16 amino acids. Between the trimmed V and J ends, which lost 0 bases and 0 bases, there was a span of 12 bases.

The chain uses TRBV9 and TRBJ1-1; 10 nucleotides match TRBD1. Losses at the gene ends were 4 bases for V and 3 bases for J; bases not matched to a gene: 6. CDR3 size: 15 residues. The germline gives CDR1 SGDLS, CDR2 YYNGEE. The CDR3 sequence is CASSSWDRGYTEAFF. The CDR3 DNA sequence: TGTGCCAGCAGCTCCTGGGACAGGGGCTACACTGAAGCTTTCTTT. The full variable domain, in which reference TRBV9 and TRBJ1-1 provide the parts outside the CDR3, is DSGVTQTPKHLITATGQRVTLRCSPRSGDLSVYWYQQSLDQGLQFLIQYYNGEERAKGNILERFSAQQFPDLHSELNLSSLELGDSALYFCASSSWDRGYTEAFFGQGTRLTVV.

The gene calls are TRBV9 and TRBJ2-7; no clear D gene. CDR1 and CDR2 (germline): SGDLS, YYNGEE. The CDR3 consists of 14 residues. Trimming removed 1 base at V and 6 bases at J, with 14 bases between. CDR3 region: CASSVMGSSSEQYF. The DNA of the CDR3 is TGTGCCAGCAGCGTAATGGGTAGCAGTAGCGAGCAGTACTTC.

The rearrangement joins TRBV10-3 to TRBJ1-2, with 8 bases identical to TRBD1. Germline trimming cut 10 bases from V and 4 bases from J; bases unmatched to any gene: 17. The CDR3 extends over 16 amino acids. Looked up from germline, CDR1 is ENHRY and CDR2 is SYGVKD. The CDR3 loop is CATRPDSRGRGYGYTF. DNA of the CDR3: TGTGCCACCAGACCGGATTCCAGGGGGCGTGGCTATGGCTACACCTTC.

This clone was detected only once. The CDR3 is CAISESQGVDEQFF. The CDR3 DNA reads as TGTGCCATCAGTGAGAGCCAGGGAGTCGATGAGCAGTTCTTC. The chain joins TRBV10-3 to TRBJ2-1, with D perhaps TRBD1 or TRBD2 (5 bases each). V was clipped by 2 bases and J by 8 bases, with 13 bases between them. The V gene's germline CDR1 is ENHRY and CDR2 SYGVKD. There are 14 residues in the CDR3.

In this sample, this clone turned up once. The chain carries TRBV13 and TRBJ2-2; 10 nucleotides align to TRBD1. This CDR3 contains 17 residues. V shed 5 bases, J shed 5 bases, and the junction held 11 bases outside the gene matches. Germline lookup yields CDR1 PRHDT and CDR2 FYEKMQ (reference sequence). The DNA of the CDR3 is TGTGCCAGCAGCGGCCTTGGGACAGGGGAAAATACCGGGGAGCTGTTTTTT. It yields the protein CASSGLGTGENTGELFF. Full variable domain (outside the CDR3, taken from reference TRBV13 and TRBJ2-2): AAGVIQSPRHLIKEKRETATLKCYPIPRHDTVYWYQQGPGQDPQFLISFYEKMQSDKGSIPDRFSAQQFSDYHSELNMSSLELGDSALYFCASSGLGTGENTGELFFGEGSRLTVL.

In DNA, the CDR3 is TGTGCCAGCAACAATGGAATGGGGGGAAGCAATCAGCCCCAGCATTTT. This sequence encodes CASNNGMGGSNQPQHF. The gene calls are TRBV28 and TRBJ1-5, with TRBD1 as a possible D gene (5 bases). Per the germline V gene, CDR1 is MDHEN and CDR2 is SYDVKM. The V gene lost 7 bases and the J gene lost 1 base, with 17 bases spanning the gap. The CDR3 loop spans 16 amino acids.

The genes are TRBV30 and TRBJ1-3; D perhaps matches TRBD1 (5 bases). This CDR3 region has 15 residues. Germline V CDR1 and CDR2: GTSNPN, SVGIG (reference sequence). V was pared by 1 base and J by 0 bases, with 10 bases between. The CDR3 region has the DNA TGTGCCTGGAGTGCCTTAAGGGGCTCTGGAAACACCATATATTTT. Protein: CAWSALRGSGNTIYF.

The chain recombines TRBV18 with TRBJ2-2, with D hard to call. CDR3 length equals 14 residues. Germline V gene lookup returns CDR1 KGHSH and CDR2 LQKENI. Deletions cut 5 bases from V and 0 bases from J, with 7 bases between. CDR3 sequence: CASSGPANTGELFF. CDR3 sequence (DNA): TGTGCCAGCTCAGGGCCCGCGAACACCGGGGAGCTGTTTTTT. Based on the CDR3 plus reference TRBV18 and TRBJ2-2, the full variable domain is NAGVMQNPRHLVRRRGQEARLRCSPMKGHSHVYWYRQLPEEGLKFMVYLQKENIIDESGMPKERFSAEFPKEGPSILRIQQVVRGDSAAYFCASSGPANTGELFFGEGSRLTVL.

This chain links TRBV19 with TRBJ2-5; D is perhaps TRBD2 (6 bases). Per germline, CDR1 LNHDA and CDR2 SQIVND (reference sequence). Trimming cost V 6 bases and J 2 bases, with 19 bases left between them. The CDR3 loop spans 16 amino acids. In nucleotides, the CDR3 is TGTGCCAGTAGCTTACTAGCCGGACGGGGACAAGAGACCCAGTACTTC. It codes for CASSLLAGRGQETQYF. Complete variable domain (other parts from reference TRBV19 and TRBJ2-5): DGGITQSPKYLFRKEGQNVTLSCEQNLNHDAMYWYRQDPGQGLRLIYYSQIVNDFQKGDIAEGYSVSREKKESFPLTVTSAQKNPTAFYLCASSLLAGRGQETQYFGPGTRLLVL.